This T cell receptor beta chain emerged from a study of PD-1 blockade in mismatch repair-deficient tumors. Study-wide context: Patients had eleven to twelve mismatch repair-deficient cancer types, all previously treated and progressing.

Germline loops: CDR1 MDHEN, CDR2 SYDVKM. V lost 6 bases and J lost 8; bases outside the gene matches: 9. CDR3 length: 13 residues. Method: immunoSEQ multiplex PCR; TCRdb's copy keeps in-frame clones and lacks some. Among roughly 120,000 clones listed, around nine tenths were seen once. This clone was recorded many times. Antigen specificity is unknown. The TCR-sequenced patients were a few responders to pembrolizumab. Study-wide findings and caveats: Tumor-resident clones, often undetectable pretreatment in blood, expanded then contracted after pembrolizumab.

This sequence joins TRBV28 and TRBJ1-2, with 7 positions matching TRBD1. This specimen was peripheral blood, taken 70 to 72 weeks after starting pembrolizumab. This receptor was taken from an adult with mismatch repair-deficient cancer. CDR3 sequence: CASSSLSGGGYTF. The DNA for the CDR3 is TGTGCCAGCAGCTCGCTATCAGGGGGAGGCTACACCTTC.